This record covers a single TCR beta chain. In its sample, this clone was seen a few times. Its antigen target is currently unknown. Base qualities are missing; no much larger clone stands one base away. The donors were healthy, HIV-negative adults with no recently reported acute infections or vaccinations. Every donor was a Caucasian adult living in Nashville, Tennessee, USA. CD4+ T cells were enriched through magnetic negative selection, after which naive cells were positively selected on CD45RA and the remaining negative fraction served as the memory subset. Blood was obtained by leukapheresis, after which PBMCs were separated by Ficoll-Histopaque density gradient centrifugation and cryopreserved in liquid nitrogen vapor phase. Analytical flow cytometry was used to check the purity and quantity of each magnetically sorted T cell population. Genomic DNA was isolated from every sorted fraction and measured by UV absorbance on a Nanodrop 2000c.

Using the deep immunoSEQ assay, multiplex PCR amplified TCR CDR3 regions from genomic DNA. Genomic DNA extracted from each cell subset was distributed evenly over all wells of several immunoSEQ 96-well plates, and each plate served as one replicate. For sorted subsets, each replicate PCR was loaded with 200 ng genomic DNA, equivalent to roughly 30,000 T cell genomes. The purified libraries were quantified using a Qubit 3.0 fluorometer, sized with a Bioanalyzer 2100, and then quantified again using the KAPA Library Quantification kit. Every immunoSEQ 96-well plate was sequenced on a dedicated single-read 150-cycle Illumina NextSeq 550 flow cell. For the original study's pipeline: The immunoSEQ output contained only junctional sequences without quality scores, so filtering could not match that applied to full-length reads. To assign V/J genes and CDR3, sequences were annotated using PyIR, a Python wrapper for IgBLAST v1.9, with IMGT germline references. Reads were removed for weak V/J assignments (E-value above 1e-6), missing CDR3, stop codons, out-of-frame junctions, or ambiguous translated residues. V3J clonotypes were defined by identical inferred V gene, J gene, and CDR3 amino acid sequence. Percentage overlap between repertoires was calculated by dividing the number of shared unique clonotypes by the size of the smaller repertoire. Three approaches were used to assess repertoire richness: RTK rarefaction, the Chao1 estimator, and Recon v2.1 estimates of unobserved clonotypes. Generation probabilities for all TCRbeta clonotypes obtained by the gDNA method from several donors were computed using OLGA. The source is immuneACCESS, and TCRdb retained only in-frame sequences with V and J called. Part of the clones is not carried over; for the studies checked, unresolved V genes explain less than half of this, and the remainder is unexplained. V and J calls and clone size are as listed in that table; D and trimming were resolved from the DNA. In this sample the table shows 2 million to 2.5 million clones, 95% of which occur a single time. The ten largest clones add up to roughly 0.13% of the sample.

CDR1 and CDR2, per the germline V gene, are MNHEY and SVGAGI. The CDR3 holds 14 amino acids from the cysteine to the phenylalanine. Here the CDR3 DNA is all that survives: 42 bases in frame from base 1. Clipping removes 5 bases from V and 3 bases from J, with 5 as the unmatched junction base count. The source of the sample is a study of shared clonotypes between healthy human individuals (dated by TCRdb to the early 2020s). Regarding the research as a whole: A couple of women and a few men aged 18 to 49 years were included in the cohort. For each donor, three plates each were used for CD4 naive and CD4 memory, two plates were used for CD8 naive, and one plate was used for CD8 memory. Blood TCR repertoires of roughly five healthy adults were deeply sequenced to estimate repertoire size and the extent of clonotype sharing between individuals. Libraries were prepared and TCR repertoires were sequenced by different laboratories using diverse techniques, in order to increase sequencing depth and limit assay-specific biases. Leukapheresis yielded between about 0.9 and 9.5 billion PBMCs per donor.

The paper as a whole reports these results and caveats: Sampling was restricted to blood, and TCR repertoires in tissue are likely to differ from TCR repertoires in blood. Pairwise subsampling led to the expectation that sequencing depth would affect the degree of clonotype sharing among donors. Incomplete sequencing was indicated by rarefaction of sorted-subset datasets, despite the large sequencing depth. When a few donors were compared, the shared fraction of clonotypes was about 5% for naive CD4, approximately 3.5% for naive CD8, 2.3% for memory CD4, and 0.35% to 0.4% for memory CD8. Larger estimated clonotype richness was generally found for naive subsets than for memory subsets. Compared with non-shared clonotypes, clonotypes shared by all four sorted-subset donors had higher generation probabilities. The genetic and exposure-history diversity represented was limited by the small number of donors.

The source is a man between 18 and 29 years old in good health. The sample taken for sequencing was naive CD4+ T cells sorted from blood. The intended sense of this specimen's cell subset or site label: CD45RA+ positively selected. The chain is assembled from TRBV6-5 and TRBJ2-7; TRBD1 matches 9 bases in the middle. CDR3 protein: CASSQDRGYYEQYF. The nucleotides are TGTGCCAGCAGTCAAGACAGGGGGTACTACGAGCAGTACTTC.